A single T cell receptor beta chain is shown here with its context. Which antigen it targets is not known. Base qualities are not provided; no much larger clone lies one nucleotide away. The trim is 4 bases for V and 1 base for J, with a gap of 12 bases between the germline ends. The germline V gene sets CDR1 to SGHDT and CDR2 to YYEEEE. The CDR3 starts with the cysteine, ends with the phenylalanine, and has 14 residues. Just the 42-base CDR3 DNA is kept, in frame starting at base 1. CD8 naive samples consisted of CD45RO-negative cells that were positively selected for CCR7, yielding a CD45RA+CCR7+ population without TemRA cells. Healthy HIV-negative adults with no recently reported acute infections or vaccinations were included as donors. Only Caucasian adults living in Nashville, Tennessee, USA were represented among the donors. Blood was obtained by leukapheresis, after which PBMCs were separated by Ficoll-Histopaque density gradient centrifugation and cryopreserved in liquid nitrogen vapor phase. Analytical flow cytometry was used to check the purity and quantity of every magnetically sorted T cell population. Genomic DNA was isolated from each sorted fraction and quantified by UV absorbance on a Nanodrop 2000c.

Using the deep immunoSEQ assay, TCR CDR3 regions were amplified from genomic DNA by multiplex PCR. Genomic DNA extracted from each cell subset was distributed evenly over all wells of several immunoSEQ 96-well plates, and each plate served as one replicate. For sorted subsets, around 200 ng genomic DNA, equal to 30,000 to 35,000 T cell genomes, was loaded into each replicate PCR. Purified libraries were quantified with a Qubit 3.0 fluorometer, sized on a Bioanalyzer 2100, and re-quantified with the KAPA Library Quantification kit. Every immunoSEQ 96-well plate was sequenced on a separate single-read 150-cycle Illumina NextSeq 550 flow cell. On the study's bioinformatics: Because the immunoSEQ output included only junctional sequences and no quality scores, the filtering could not be the same as the filtering used for full-length reads. To assign V/J genes and CDR3, sequences were annotated against IMGT germline references using PyIR, a Python wrapper for IgBLAST v1.9. Reads were filtered out if the reads had weak V/J assignments (E-value above 1e-6), no CDR3, stop codons, out-of-frame junctions, or ambiguous translated residues. A V3J clonotype was defined by an identical inferred V gene, J gene, and CDR3 amino acid sequence. The percentage overlap between two repertoires was calculated by dividing the number of shared unique clonotypes by the size of the smaller repertoire. Repertoire richness was assessed with RTK rarefaction, the Chao1 estimator, and Recon v2.1 estimates of unobserved clonotypes. Generation probabilities for all TCRbeta clonotypes obtained by the gDNA method from several donors were computed using OLGA. Imported from immuneACCESS, the table was reduced by TCRdb to in-frame sequences with V and J called. These copies leave out some clones; in studies compared against another copy, an unresolved V gene accounts for under half, and the cause of the remainder is not known. That table supplies the V and J calls and clone size; D and trimming were determined from the DNA. The sample table shows about 2.1 million clones, and 93% are seen once. Together, the top ten hold about 1.6% of the sample.

The sample comes from a study of shared clonotypes between healthy human individuals (dated by TCRdb to about 2020). With regard to the full study: Two women and a few men aged 18 to 49 years were included in the cohort. Per donor, three plates each were used for CD4 naive and CD4 memory, two for CD8 naive, and one for CD8 memory. To estimate repertoire size and how much clonotype sharing occurs between individuals, the study deeply sequenced the blood TCR repertoires of five or six healthy adults. Libraries were prepared and TCR repertoires were sequenced by different laboratories using diverse techniques, in order to increase sequencing depth and limit assay-specific biases. Between about 0.8 and 9.5 billion PBMCs per donor were obtained by leukapheresis. The paper's findings and limits, for the study overall: When several donors were compared, the shared fraction of clonotypes was approximately 5% for naive CD4, approximately 3.3% for naive CD8, more than 2% for memory CD4, and under 0.5% for memory CD8. Compared with non-shared clonotypes, the clonotypes found in all four sorted-subset donors had higher generation probabilities. Naive subsets generally had larger estimated clonotype richness than memory subsets. Based on pairwise subsampling, the degree of clonotype sharing among donors was expected to be affected by sequencing depth. Incomplete sequencing was indicated by rarefaction of sorted-subset datasets, despite the large sequencing depth. Because the study included a small number of donors, the genetic and exposure-history diversity represented was limited. Sampling was restricted to blood, and TCR repertoires in tissue are likely to differ from TCR repertoires in blood.

The chain joins TRBV5-6 to TRBJ2-7; confidence is insufficient to name the D gene. Sequencing input: naive CD8+ T cells from PBMCs. This specimen's cell subset or site label, interpreted: CD45RA+CCR7+. The receptor's source is a man between 18 and 29 years old in good health. Some clones in this sample may be carry-over from other donors' samples. CDR3 sequence: CASSQLLKSYEQYF. In nucleotide form, the sequence is TGTGCCAGCAGCCAGTTATTGAAATCCTACGAGCAGTACTTC.